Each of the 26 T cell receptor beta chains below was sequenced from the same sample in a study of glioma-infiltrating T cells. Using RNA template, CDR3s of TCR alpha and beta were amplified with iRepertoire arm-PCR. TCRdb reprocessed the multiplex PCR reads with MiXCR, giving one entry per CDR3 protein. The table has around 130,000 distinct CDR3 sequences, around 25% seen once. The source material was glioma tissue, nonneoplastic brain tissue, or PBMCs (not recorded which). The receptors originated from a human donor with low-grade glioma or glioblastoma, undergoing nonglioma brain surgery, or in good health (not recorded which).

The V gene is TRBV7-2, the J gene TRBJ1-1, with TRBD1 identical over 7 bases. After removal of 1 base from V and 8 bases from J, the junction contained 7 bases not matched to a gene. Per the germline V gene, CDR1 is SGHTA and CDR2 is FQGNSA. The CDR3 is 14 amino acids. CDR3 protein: CASSLGTGAGEAFF. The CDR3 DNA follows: TGTGCCAGCAGCTTAGGTACAGGGGCCGGGGAAGCTTTCTTT.

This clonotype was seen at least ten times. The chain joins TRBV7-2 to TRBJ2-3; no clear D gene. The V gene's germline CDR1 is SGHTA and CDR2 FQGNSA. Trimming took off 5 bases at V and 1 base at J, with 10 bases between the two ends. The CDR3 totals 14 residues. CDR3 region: CASSEYLRTDTQYF. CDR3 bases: TGTGCCAGCAGCGAGTACCTACGCACAGATACGCAGTATTTT.

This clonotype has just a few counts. CDR3 residues: CASSQTWRGQAEAFF. CDR3 coding DNA: TGTGCCAGCAGCCAAACCTGGAGGGGTCAAGCTGAAGCTTTCTTT. This chain links TRBV3-1 with TRBJ1-1; D might be TRBD1 (5 bases). V lost 2 bases, J lost 6 bases, and 16 bases lay in between. The CDR3 covers 15 residues. Germline CDR1 is LGHDT and CDR2 is YNNKEL (reference sequence).

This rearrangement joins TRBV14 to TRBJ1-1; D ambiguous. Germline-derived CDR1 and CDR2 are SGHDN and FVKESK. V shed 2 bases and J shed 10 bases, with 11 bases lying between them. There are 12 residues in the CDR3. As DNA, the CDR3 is TGTGCCAGCAGCCAACAGAGAACGGTAGCTTTCTTT. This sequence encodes CASSQQRTVAFF.

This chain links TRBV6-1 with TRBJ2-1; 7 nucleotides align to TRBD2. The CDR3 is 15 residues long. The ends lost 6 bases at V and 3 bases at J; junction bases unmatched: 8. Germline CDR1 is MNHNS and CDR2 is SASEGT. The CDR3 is CASRLGLGFYNEQFF. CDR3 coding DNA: TGTGCCAGCAGGTTAGGACTAGGCTTCTACAATGAGCAGTTCTTC.

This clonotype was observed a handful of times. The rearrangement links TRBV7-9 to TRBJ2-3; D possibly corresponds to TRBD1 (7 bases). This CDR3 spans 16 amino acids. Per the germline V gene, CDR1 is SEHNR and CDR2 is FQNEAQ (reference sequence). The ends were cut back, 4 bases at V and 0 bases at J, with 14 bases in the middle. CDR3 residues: CASSSGGTESTDTQYF. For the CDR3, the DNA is TGTGCCAGCAGCTCCGGCGGGACAGAAAGCACAGATACGCAGTATTTT.

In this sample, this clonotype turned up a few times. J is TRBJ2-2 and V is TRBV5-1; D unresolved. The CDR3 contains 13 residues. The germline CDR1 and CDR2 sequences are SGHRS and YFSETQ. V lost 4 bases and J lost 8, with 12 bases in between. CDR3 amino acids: CASSPLIRGELFF. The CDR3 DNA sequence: TGCGCCAGCAGCCCACTAATTCGGGGGGAGCTGTTTTTT.

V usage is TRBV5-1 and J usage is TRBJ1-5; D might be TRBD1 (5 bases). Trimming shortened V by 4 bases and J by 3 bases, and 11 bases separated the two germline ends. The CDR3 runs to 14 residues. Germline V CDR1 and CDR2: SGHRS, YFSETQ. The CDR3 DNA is TGCGCCAGCAGCCCGGACACTATCAATCAGCCCCAGCATTTT. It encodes CASSPDTINQPQHF.

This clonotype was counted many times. CDR3 in amino acids: CSAAWGVRDTQYF. The CDR3, as DNA: TGCAGTGCCGCGTGGGGGGTAAGAGATACGCAGTATTTT. The chain employs TRBV20-1 and TRBJ2-3, with D possibly TRBD2 on 6 matching bases. V lost 6 bases and J lost 5, with 15 bases in between. Germline lookup yields CDR1 DFQATT and CDR2 SNEGSKA (reference sequence). The CDR3 sequence is 13 residues long.

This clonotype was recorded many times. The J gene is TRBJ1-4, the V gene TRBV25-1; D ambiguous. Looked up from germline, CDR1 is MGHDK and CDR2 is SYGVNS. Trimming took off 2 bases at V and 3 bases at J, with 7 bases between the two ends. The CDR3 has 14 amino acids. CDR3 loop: CASSEKTANEKLFF. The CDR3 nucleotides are TGTGCCAGCAGTGAAAAAACAGCTAATGAAAAACTGTTTTTT.

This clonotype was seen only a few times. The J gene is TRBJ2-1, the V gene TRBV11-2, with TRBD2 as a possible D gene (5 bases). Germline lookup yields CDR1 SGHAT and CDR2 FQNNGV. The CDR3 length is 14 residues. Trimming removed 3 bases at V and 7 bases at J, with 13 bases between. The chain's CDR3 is CASSFPRTLNEQFF. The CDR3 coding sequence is TGTGCCAGCAGCTTTCCTCGGACTTTAAATGAGCAGTTCTTC.

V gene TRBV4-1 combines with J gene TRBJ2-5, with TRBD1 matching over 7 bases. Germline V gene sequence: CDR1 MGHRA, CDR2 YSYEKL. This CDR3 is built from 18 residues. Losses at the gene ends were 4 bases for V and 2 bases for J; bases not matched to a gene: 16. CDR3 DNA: TGCGCCAGCAGCCTCCCGAGGATCGTGACAGGGCGACAAGAGACCCAGTACTTC. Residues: CASSLPRIVTGRQETQYF.

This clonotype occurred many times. The CDR3 sequence is CASSPRWATYNEQFF. CDR3 nucleotides: TGTGCCAGCAGCCCGCGCTGGGCCACCTACAATGAGCAGTTCTTC. The rearrangement joins TRBV7-2 to TRBJ2-1, with D hard to call. The CDR3 consists of 15 residues. Germline V gene sequence: CDR1 SGHTA, CDR2 FQGNSA. V gave up 5 bases and J gave up 2 bases, with 13 bases separating them.

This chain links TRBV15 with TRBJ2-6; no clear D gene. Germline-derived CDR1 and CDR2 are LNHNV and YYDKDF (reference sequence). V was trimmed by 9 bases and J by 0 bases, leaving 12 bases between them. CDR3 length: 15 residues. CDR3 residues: CATDQLGSGANVLTF. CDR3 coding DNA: TGTGCCACAGATCAGCTGGGCTCTGGGGCCAACGTCCTGACTTTC. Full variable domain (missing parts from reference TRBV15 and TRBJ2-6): DAMVIQNPRYQVTQFGKPVTLSCSQTLNHNVMYWYQQKSSQAPKLLFHYYDKDFNNEADTPDNFQSRRPNTSFCFLDIRSPGLGDTAMYLCATDQLGSGANVLTFGAGSRLTVL.

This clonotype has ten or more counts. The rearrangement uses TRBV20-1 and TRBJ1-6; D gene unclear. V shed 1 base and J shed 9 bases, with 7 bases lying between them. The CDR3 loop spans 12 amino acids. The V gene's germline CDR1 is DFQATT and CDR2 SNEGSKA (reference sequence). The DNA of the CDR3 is TGCAGTGCTAGAGTGGAGAGTTCACCCCTCCACTTT. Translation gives CSARVESSPLHF.

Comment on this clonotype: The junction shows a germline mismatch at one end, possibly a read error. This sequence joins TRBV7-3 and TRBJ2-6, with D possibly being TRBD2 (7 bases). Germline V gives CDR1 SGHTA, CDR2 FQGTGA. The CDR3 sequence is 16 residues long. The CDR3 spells CASSSRGGSGANVLTF. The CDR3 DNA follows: TGTGCCAGCAGCTCGCGCGGGGGCTCTGGAGCCAACGTCCTGACTTTC.

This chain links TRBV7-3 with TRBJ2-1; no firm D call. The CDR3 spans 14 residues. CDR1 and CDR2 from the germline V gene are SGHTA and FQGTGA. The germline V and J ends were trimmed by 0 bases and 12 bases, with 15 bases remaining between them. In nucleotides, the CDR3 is TGTGCCAGCAGCTTAACCCCTCCGGCCGTTGTGCAGTTCTTC. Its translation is CASSLTPPAVVQFF.

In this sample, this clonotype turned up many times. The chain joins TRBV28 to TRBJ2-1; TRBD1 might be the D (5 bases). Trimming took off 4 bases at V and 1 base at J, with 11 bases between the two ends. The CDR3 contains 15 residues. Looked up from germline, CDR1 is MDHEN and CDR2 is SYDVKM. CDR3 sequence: CASSSTESSYNEQFF. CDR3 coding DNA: TGTGCCAGCAGTTCGACAGAGAGTTCCTACAATGAGCAGTTCTTC.

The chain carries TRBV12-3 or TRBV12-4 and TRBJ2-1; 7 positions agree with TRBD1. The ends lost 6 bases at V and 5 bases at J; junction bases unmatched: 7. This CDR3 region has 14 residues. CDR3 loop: CASSPRGQNNEQFF. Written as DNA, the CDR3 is TGTGCCAGCAGCCCCCGGGGACAGAACAATGAGCAGTTCTTC.

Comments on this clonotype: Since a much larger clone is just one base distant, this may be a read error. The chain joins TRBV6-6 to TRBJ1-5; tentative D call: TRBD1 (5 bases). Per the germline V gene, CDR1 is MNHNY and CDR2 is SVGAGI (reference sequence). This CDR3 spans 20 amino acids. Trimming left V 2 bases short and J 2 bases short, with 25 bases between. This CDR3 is CASSYQREIDRYYCNQPQHF. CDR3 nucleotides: TGTGCCAGCAGTTACCAAAGGGAAATTGACAGATACTATTGCAATCAGCCCCAGCATTTT.

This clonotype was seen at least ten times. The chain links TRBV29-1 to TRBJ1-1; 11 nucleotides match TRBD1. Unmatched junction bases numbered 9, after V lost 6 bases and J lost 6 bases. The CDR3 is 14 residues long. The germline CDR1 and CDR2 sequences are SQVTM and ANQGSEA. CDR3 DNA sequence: TGCAGCGTCCCCCGGGACAGGGGGATGTCTGAAGCTTTCTTT. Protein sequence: CSVPRDRGMSEAFF.

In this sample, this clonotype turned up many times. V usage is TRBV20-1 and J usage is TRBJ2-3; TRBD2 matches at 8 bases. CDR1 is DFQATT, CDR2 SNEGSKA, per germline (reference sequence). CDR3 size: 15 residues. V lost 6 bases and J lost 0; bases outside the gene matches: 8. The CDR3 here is CSAHNSGVSTDTQYF. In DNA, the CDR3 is TGCAGTGCCCACAATAGCGGGGTTAGCACAGATACGCAGTATTTT.

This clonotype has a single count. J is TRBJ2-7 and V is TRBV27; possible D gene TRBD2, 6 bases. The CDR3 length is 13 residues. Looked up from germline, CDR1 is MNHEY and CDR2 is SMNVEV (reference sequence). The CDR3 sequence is CASSESGVGEQCV. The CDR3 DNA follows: TGTGCCAGCAGTGAATCGGGGGTTGGCGAGCAGTGCGTC.

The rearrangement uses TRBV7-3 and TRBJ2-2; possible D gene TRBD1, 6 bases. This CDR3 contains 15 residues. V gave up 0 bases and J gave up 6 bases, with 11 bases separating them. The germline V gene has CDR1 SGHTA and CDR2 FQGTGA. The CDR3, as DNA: TGTGCCAGCAGCTTAACGGCAGGGGACCCCGGGGAGCTGTTTTTT. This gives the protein CASSLTAGDPGELFF.

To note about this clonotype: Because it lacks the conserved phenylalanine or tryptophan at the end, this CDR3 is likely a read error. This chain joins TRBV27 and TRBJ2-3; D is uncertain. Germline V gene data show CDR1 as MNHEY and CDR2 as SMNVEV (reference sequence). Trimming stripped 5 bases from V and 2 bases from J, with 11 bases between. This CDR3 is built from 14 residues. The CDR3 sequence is CASSPSTPTDTQYL. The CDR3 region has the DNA TGTGCCAGCAGTCCGTCTACTCCCACAGATACGCAGTATCTT.

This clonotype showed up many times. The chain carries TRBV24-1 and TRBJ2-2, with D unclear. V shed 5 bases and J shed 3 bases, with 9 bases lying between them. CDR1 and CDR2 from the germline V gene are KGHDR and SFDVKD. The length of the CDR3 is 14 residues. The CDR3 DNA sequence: TGTGCCACCAGTGGGACGGTAGACACCGGGGAGCTGTTTTTT. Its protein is CATSGTVDTGELFF.